Each of the 13 T cell receptor beta chains below was sequenced from the same sample in a study of blood T cells in healthy people across ages. Using a J-beta primer mix together with a sample-barcoded 5' primer, a second PCR was run for roughly 6 to 12 cycles. MiXCR, applied by TCRdb to the 5' RACE reads, yields one record per CDR3 protein. The repertoire has more than 900,000 distinct CDR3 sequences, under 35% of them found once; the top ten carry 10%. The same specimen was also included in a second study, on T cells of mothers and their children.

The sequenced sample was blood. The source of these receptors is a middle-aged woman in good health.

Points on this clonotype: This may come from a read error, since a much larger clone is one base off. The J gene is TRBJ2-7, the V gene TRBV28; 7 nucleotides agree with TRBD1. The J segment lost 2 bases and the V segment lost 7 bases, leaving 11 bases of the junction unmatched. The length of the CDR3 is 15 residues. From germline, CDR1 is MDHEN and CDR2 SYDVKM. The CDR3 DNA follows: TGTGCCAGCACCCTTCATCGAGGGGGCCCCTACGAGCAGTACTTC. Translated, it gives CASTLHRGGPYEQYF.

The CDR3 sequence is CSARSGARFLQETQYF. DNA for the CDR3: TGCAGTGCTAGATCTGGGGCGCGGTTCTTACAAGAGACCCAGTACTTC. The chain joins TRBV20-1 to TRBJ2-5, with D possibly matching TRBD1 (5 bases). The V end lost 2 bases, the J end lost 2 bases, and 18 bases lay between the germline ends. Germline CDR1 and CDR2: DFQATT and SNEGSKA (reference sequence). The CDR3 length is 16 residues.

The chain joins TRBV20-1 to TRBJ1-2, with D unclear. Germline V gives CDR1 DFQATT, CDR2 SNEGSKA (reference sequence). V lost 0 bases and J lost 3, with 11 bases in between. CDR3 length: 14 amino acids. This CDR3 reads CSARDLQAHYGYTF. The CDR3 bases are TGCAGTGCTAGAGATCTTCAGGCGCACTATGGCTACACCTTC.

The DNA for the CDR3 is TGCAGTGCTGACAGGGCTAGCACAGATACGCAGTATTTT. Translation gives CSADRASTDTQYF. This sequence joins TRBV20-1 and TRBJ2-3; 7 bases align to TRBD1. The CDR3 has 13 residues. Per germline, CDR1 DFQATT and CDR2 SNEGSKA (reference sequence). Losses at the gene ends were 5 bases for V and 0 bases for J; bases not matched to a gene: 2.

This chain connects TRBV12-3 or TRBV12-4 to TRBJ2-5; possible D gene TRBD2, 5 bases. V was shortened by 6 bases and J by 5 bases, with 16 bases between the two germline ends. The CDR3 length is 14 residues. As DNA, the CDR3 is TGTGCCAGCAGCCCGGGGTACGGGGTGGAGACCCAGTACTTC. Amino acid sequence: CASSPGYGVETQYF.

The V and J genes are TRBV5-1 and TRBJ1-1; the D gene is possibly TRBD1 (5 bases). The V and J ends lost 6 bases and 3 bases respectively, with 21 bases between them. The CDR3 spans 16 residues. Germline V gene data show CDR1 as SGHRS and CDR2 as YFSETQ. For the CDR3, the DNA is TGCGCCAGCACCTTCGGGCACAGGTTCCCGTACACTGAAGCTTTCTTT. Its translation: CASTFGHRFPYTEAFF.

In DNA form, the CDR3 reads TGCGCCAGCAGCCTTCAGTCGAGCACAGATACGCAGTATTTT. Translating gives CASSLQSSTDTQYF. The chain carries TRBV5-1 and TRBJ2-3; D unclear. CDR1 is SGHRS and CDR2 is YFSETQ in the germline V gene. The CDR3 covers 14 residues. The V end lost 4 bases, the J end lost 0 bases, and 9 bases lay between the germline ends.

About this clonotype itself: This could be a read error, since a much larger clone is one nucleotide away. The chain links TRBV27 to TRBJ2-7; D is perhaps TRBD1 (5 bases). This CDR3 is 13 amino acids long. Germline CDR1 reads MNHEY; CDR2 reads SMNVEV (reference sequence). CDR3 in DNA: TGTGCCAGCGGTTACAGGACCTCCCACGAGCAGTACTTC. Its translation: CASGYRTSHEQYF.

This clonotype was detected once. A much larger clone differs by one base, so this may be a read error. The rearrangement links TRBV6-2 or TRBV6-3 to TRBJ2-1; 7 nucleotides agree with TRBD2. The end of the DNA is better explained by TRBJ2-7, so the J call may be wrong. The CDR3 is made up of 12 amino acids. Germline CDR1 is MNHEY and CDR2 is SVGEGT. In DNA form, the CDR3 reads TGTGTCAGCAACAGACTAGCTTCCGAGCAGTACTTC. Its protein product is CVSNRLASEQYF.

There are many counts of this clonotype. This chain links TRBV7-3 with TRBJ2-7; 9 bases agree with TRBD1. The CDR3 has 15 residues. The V gene end was trimmed by 5 bases and the J gene end by 1 base; junction bases not matched to a gene: 6. The V gene's germline CDR1 is SGHTA and CDR2 FQGTGA. The CDR3 DNA reads TGTGCCAGCAGCCGTACAGGGGGCCCTTCCTACGAGCAGTACTTC. Its translation: CASSRTGGPSYEQYF.

This clonotype has more than one count but fewer than ten. The chain uses TRBV7-2 and TRBJ2-1, with D perhaps TRBD1 or TRBD2 (5 bases each). The germline CDR1 and CDR2 sequences are SGHTA and FQGNSA. The CDR3 sequence is 15 residues long. V lost 6 bases to trimming and J lost 10 bases, with 22 bases between them. CDR3: CASRFTGTATNEQFF. CDR3 DNA sequence: TGTGCCAGCAGGTTCACCGGGACGGCGACTAACGAGCAGTTCTTC.

In DNA form, the CDR3 reads TGCAGCACCCGGGCCACTACGATAAACATTCAGTACTTC. Translation gives CSTRATTINIQYF. The gene calls are TRBV20-1 and TRBJ2-4, with D hard to call. The germline gives CDR1 DFQATT, CDR2 SNEGSKA (reference sequence). This CDR3 is 13 amino acids long.

This clonotype was observed a few times. The chain links TRBV4-3 to TRBJ1-6, with 7 nucleotides matching TRBD1. V dropped 0 bases and J dropped 6; count of bases not matched to a gene: 14. Per germline, CDR1 LGHNA and CDR2 YSLEER. This CDR3 region has 19 residues. The DNA of the CDR3 is TGCGCCAGCAGCCAAGATTTCGACAGGGAAGCAGAGCGTAATTCACCCCTCCACTTT. Its protein product is CASSQDFDREAERNSPLHF.